A selection of T cell receptor beta chains follows, all from one sample in a study of T-cell memory formation after mild COVID-19. TCRdb processed the 5' RACE reads anew with MiXCR; each CDR3 protein has one entry. Of 400,000 to 550,000 distinct CDR3 sequences in the sample, nearly 25% are singletons; the top ten hold approximately 13%. The sequencing input was PBMCs or a T cell subset sorted from them (not recorded which). All receptors derive from an adult woman who had mild COVID-19 (a few samples of this study predate the infection). Cell type and time point are not known. Both conserved end residues are trimmed from each CDR3. A clone size is listed for some rows: how often the clone was seen (once, few, many), or a class if it is expanded.

clone_size | v_call | cdr3_aa
NA | TRBV7-9 | ASSTPPLEETQY
few | TRBV18 | ASSPIRQSSYEQY
NA | TRBV7-7 | ASSFGRLYEQY
NA | TRBV19 | AGRSGQLFTRNVLT
NA | TRBV2 | ASRVVNSPLH
few | TRBV5-1 | ASSLGGLDPYEQY
few | TRBV2 | ASSEQGSSYEQY
few | TRBV20-1 | SARRGRLKTQY
NA | TRBV12-3/TRBV12-4 | ASSSRTGRYNTGELF
NA | TRBV5-5 | ASSPDRPGVNTIY
NA | TRBV5-6 | ASSSGLPGYTQY
few | TRBV7-2 | ASSLASTGNYEQY
NA | TRBV29-1 | SGQLGYGYT
few | TRBV5-1 | ASSPGQGISQPQH
NA | TRBV5-5 | ASSLDPGTRATEAF
few | TRBV7-4 | ASSLPGTASCNQPQH
NA | TRBV7-7 | ASSLAQGRHTQY
few | TRBV20-1 | SAMFSSLAKNIQY
NA | TRBV19 | ASSPGTGFPNEQF
NA | TRBV19 | ASSTISGKRDYEQY
NA | TRBV5-6 | ASSLAHGGTQY
few | TRBV20-1 | SATGQGSVNEQF
NA | TRBV2 | ASRGGGST
NA | TRBV10-3 | AIRTDRGIYRDTQY
few | TRBV11-3 | ASSPRRTGEGSGANVLT
few | TRBV10-3 | AHLQRGGKNTDTQY
NA | TRBV15 | ATSPNRGLTDTQY
NA | TRBV13 | ASSQGVTGSEQY
NA | TRBV20-1 | SASGGAGETQY
NA | TRBV6-2/TRBV6-3 | ASKIPQGSAGRGYT
NA | TRBV6-1 | ASTIGQNRGETQY
few | TRBV20-1 | SARGAGGRTGELF
many | TRBV7-2 | ASSPGTGYTGELF
NA | TRBV20-1 | SARVAGGGLKNIQY
few | TRBV20-1 | SARGYGGYEQY
few | TRBV11-2 | ASSLDARGSSGNTIY
few | TRBV20-1 | SARKSGRATSVQY
NA | TRBV19 | ASSIWTGAMNTEAF
few | TRBV14 | ASSQDLRNYEQY
few | TRBV3-1 | ASSQESGVLNEQY
few | TRBV25-1 | ASSESRSGELF
few | TRBV11-2 | ASSLDGLGQLNSPLH
few | TRBV9 | ASSPRTSGRVEEQY
NA | TRBV2 | ASSGTGSSPLH
NA | TRBV14 | ASSKTSGQLETQY